This T cell receptor (beta chain) stems from a study of cytomegalovirus exposure and HLA in healthy donors. The PCR used 60 Vbeta and 13 Jbeta primers. Profiling relied on immunoSEQ multiplex PCR, and the TCRdb table lists in-frame clones only, not all of them. Among some 110,000 clones, about 72% were seen once, and the ten largest hold 15% to 20%. Notes on this clone: The antigen remains undetermined.

This CDR3 is 20 amino acids long. Germline assignment: CDR1 MDHEN and CDR2 SYDVKM. The V segment lost 2 bases and the J segment 2 bases; nucleotides outside the gene matches: 20. Findings and caveats of the study: Analysis was carried out at a later point, and it linked a missense DCLRE1C variant to TCR beta V- and J-gene trimming.

V is TRBV28 and J is TRBJ2-7, with TRBD2 identical over 8 bases. The sequencing input was PBMCs. This clonotype was obtained from a man between 45 and 60 years old in good health and CMV-seropositive. The CDR3 spells CASSLRLRTSFLSLAYEQYF. The CDR3 nucleotides read TGTGCCAGCAGTTTACGCCTCAGGACTAGCTTCCTCTCTTTGGCCTACGAGCAGTACTTC. Supplemented by reference TRBV28 and TRBJ2-7, the full variable domain reads DVKVTQSSRYLVKRTGEKVFLECVQDMDHENMFWYRQDPGLGLRLIYFSYDVKMKEKGDIPEGYSVSREKKERFSLILESASTNQTSMYLCASSLRLRTSFLSLAYEQYFGPGTRLTVT.